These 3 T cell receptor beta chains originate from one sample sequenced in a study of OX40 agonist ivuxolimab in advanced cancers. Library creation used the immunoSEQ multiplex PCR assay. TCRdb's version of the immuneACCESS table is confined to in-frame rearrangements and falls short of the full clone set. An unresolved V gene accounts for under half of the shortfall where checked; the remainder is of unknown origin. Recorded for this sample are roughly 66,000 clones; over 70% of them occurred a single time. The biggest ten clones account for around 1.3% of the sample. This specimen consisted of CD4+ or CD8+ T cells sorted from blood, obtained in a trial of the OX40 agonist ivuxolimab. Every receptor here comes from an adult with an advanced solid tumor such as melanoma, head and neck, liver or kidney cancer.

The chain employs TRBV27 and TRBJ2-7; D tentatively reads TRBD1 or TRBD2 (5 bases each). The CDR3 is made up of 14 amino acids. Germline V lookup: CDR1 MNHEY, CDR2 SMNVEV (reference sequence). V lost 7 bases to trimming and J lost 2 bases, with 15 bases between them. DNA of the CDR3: TGTGCCAGCACCCCCGTTGGGGGTCCCTACGAGCAGTACTTC. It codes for CASTPVGGPYEQYF.

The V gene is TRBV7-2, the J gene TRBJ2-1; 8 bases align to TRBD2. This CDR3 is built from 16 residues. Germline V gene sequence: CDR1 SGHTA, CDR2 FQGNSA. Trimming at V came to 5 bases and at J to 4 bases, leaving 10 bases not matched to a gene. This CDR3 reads CASSQSGIAGYNEQFF. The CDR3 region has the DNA TGTGCCAGCAGCCAAAGCGGTATAGCGGGGTACAATGAGCAGTTCTTC.

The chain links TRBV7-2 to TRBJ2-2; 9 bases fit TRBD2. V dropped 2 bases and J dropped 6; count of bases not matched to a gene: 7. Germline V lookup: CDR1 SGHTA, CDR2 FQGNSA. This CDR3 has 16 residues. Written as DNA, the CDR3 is TGTGCCAGCAGCTTACATGGCGGGGGGGCGCCCGGGGAGCTGTTTTTT. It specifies CASSLHGGGAPGELFF.